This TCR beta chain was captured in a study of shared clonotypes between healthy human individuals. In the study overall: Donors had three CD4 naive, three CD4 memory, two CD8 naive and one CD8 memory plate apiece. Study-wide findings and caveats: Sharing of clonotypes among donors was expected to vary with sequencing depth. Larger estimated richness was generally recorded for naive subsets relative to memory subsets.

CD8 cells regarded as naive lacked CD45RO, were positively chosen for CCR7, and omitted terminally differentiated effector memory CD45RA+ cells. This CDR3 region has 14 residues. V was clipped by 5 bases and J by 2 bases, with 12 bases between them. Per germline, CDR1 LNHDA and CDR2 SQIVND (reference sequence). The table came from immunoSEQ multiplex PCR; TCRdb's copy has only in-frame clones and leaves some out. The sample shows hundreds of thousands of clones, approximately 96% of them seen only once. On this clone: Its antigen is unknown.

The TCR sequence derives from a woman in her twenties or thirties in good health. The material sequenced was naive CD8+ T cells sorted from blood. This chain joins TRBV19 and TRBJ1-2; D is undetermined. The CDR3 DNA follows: TGTGCCAGTAGTCCAAGGACGGACAACTATGGCTACACCTTC. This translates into CASSPRTDNYGYTF.